This TCR beta chain was identified during a study of metastatic and nonmetastatic thyroid tumors. About the research overall: Repertoire comparisons spanned blood and tumor or nodule tissue from malignant and benign thyroid patients.

The study's findings and limits: When malignant thyroid tumors were compared with benign nodules, TCR beta diversity was reportedly significantly higher in the malignant tumors. This held in both blood and tumor samples.

Between the trimmed V and J ends, which lost 0 bases and 8 bases, there was a span of 4 bases. CDR3 length equals 11 residues. Germline V gene lookup returns CDR1 MNHEY and CDR2 SVGEGT. As originally analysed: A classifier of distant metastasis in papillary thyroid cancer was built from CDR3 differences (across clinicopathological groups). TCRdb re-called the PCR reads through MiXCR. The V and J calls here are based on TCRdb, not the publication. Of under 5,000 clones listed, about 37% are singletons. Each patient came to thyroid surgery without any prior treatment (of any kind). This clone was seen only a few times. Its target is unknown.

The source material was tumor tissue. This receptor was obtained from a male donor with papillary thyroid cancer or a benign thyroid nodule (not recorded which). Some clones in this sample may be carry-over from other donors' samples. The chain uses TRBV6-2 or TRBV6-3 and TRBJ1-2; D remains unclear. The CDR3 nucleotides are TGTGCCAGCAGTTACTCGGTGGGCTACACCTTC. Translating gives CASSYSVGYTF.